Listed below are T cell receptor beta chains from one sample, sequenced in a study of shared clonotypes between healthy human individuals. The table came from immunoSEQ multiplex PCR; TCRdb's copy has only in-frame clones and leaves some out. Of millions of clones in the sample, approximately 95% were seen once. Sequencing was done on a sample of naive CD4+ T cells sorted from blood. The receptor source for this set is a young man in good health. CDR3s include the opening cysteine and the closing phenylalanine or tryptophan. Fields, in order: J gene, D gene, clone size, V gene, CDR3 DNA, CDR3 protein. The D gene is left open where the match is weak. Clone sizes are given selectively: once, few, many, or a class where the clone is expanded.

TRBJ2-6	TRBD1	.	TRBV4-3	TGCGCCAGCAGCCAAGATCGGGACAGGGGCTTCTCTGGGGCCAACGTCCTGACTTTC	CASSQDRDRGFSGANVLTF
TRBJ2-1	TRBD2	.	TRBV28	TGTGCCAGCAGCCGGGGGGGAAACAATGAGCAGTTCTTC	CASSRGGNNEQFF
TRBJ1-1	.	.	TRBV18	TGTGCCAGCTCACCTTTGGCAAAGAACACTGAAGCTTTCTTT	CASSPLAKNTEAFF
TRBJ1-1	.	.	TRBV5-1	TGCGCCAGCAGCCTACAGGGCAACACTGAAGCTTTCTTT	CASSLQGNTEAFF
TRBJ1-6	.	.	TRBV11-3	TGTGCCAGCAGCTCGGACAGTGAATCACCCCTCCACTTT	CASSSDSESPLHF
TRBJ1-6	.	.	TRBV6-5	TGTGCCAGCAGTTACACGGGAGTCAATTCACCCCTCCACTTT	CASSYTGVNSPLHF
TRBJ2-3	TRBD2	.	TRBV5-1	TGCGCCAGCAGCAGGGCTAGCGGGAGGACAGATACGCAGTATTTT	CASSRASGRTDTQYF
TRBJ1-3	TRBD1	.	TRBV6-6	TGTGCCAGCAGTAAACGGGACAGAGAAACAGGAAACACCATATATTTT	CASSKRDRETGNTIYF
TRBJ2-1	.	.	TRBV5-1	TGCGCCAGCAGCTTCGGACAAGCCAATGAGCAGTTCTTC	CASSFGQANEQFF
TRBJ2-7	.	.	TRBV7-8	TGTGCCAGCAGCTTCAACAGGGATCGACGCTACGAGCAGTACTTC	CASSFNRDRRYEQYF
TRBJ2-5	.	.	TRBV21-1	TGTGCCAGCAGCGTATACAGGGGGGGAGAGACCCAGTACTTC	CASSVYRGGETQYF
TRBJ1-2	.	once	TRBV10-3	TGTGCCATCAGTGCGAGGGTGTCCCCCCTAACTAACTATGGCTACACCTTC	CAISARVSPLTNYGYTF
TRBJ1-1	TRBD1	.	TRBV5-4	TGTGCCAGCCTAGTAACAGGGGCACTGAACACTGAAGCTTTCTTT	CASLVTGALNTEAFF
TRBJ1-3	TRBD1	once	TRBV7-9	TGTGCCAGCAGCTCCCACCTGACAGGGACTGGAAACACCATATATTTT	CASSSHLTGTGNTIYF
TRBJ1-1	.	.	TRBV27	TGTGCCAGCAGTTTAGAGGGGAGGAACACTGAAGCTTTCTTT	CASSLEGRNTEAFF
TRBJ1-1	TRBD1	.	TRBV9	TGTGCCAGCAGCACATCAATGACAGGGACCGAAGCTTTCTTT	CASSTSMTGTEAFF
TRBJ2-7	.	.	TRBV15	TGTGCCACCAGCAGTCAGGGCCCTGCCTACGAGCAGTACTTC	CATSSQGPAYEQYF
TRBJ1-1	.	.	TRBV19	TGTGCCAGTAGTAAGGTCCTTGGCACTGAAGCTTTCTTT	CASSKVLGTEAFF
TRBJ2-3	TRBD2	.	TRBV9	TGTGCCAGCAGCGCCAACCCGGGGGGGTCAGATACGCAGTATTTT	CASSANPGGSDTQYF
TRBJ1-3	.	.	TRBV5-1	TGCGCCAGCAGCTTGGGGGAATCGACAGGTTTTCGAAACACCATATATTTT	CASSLGESTGFRNTIYF
TRBJ1-2	TRBD1	.	TRBV18	TGTGCCAGCTCACCCAATGACAGGGATCTCTATGGCTACACCTTC	CASSPNDRDLYGYTF
TRBJ2-1	.	.	TRBV5-1	TGCGCCAGCAGCCCAAACAGTCTTAGCTCCTACAATGAGCAGTTCTTC	CASSPNSLSSYNEQFF
TRBJ2-6	.	many	TRBV4-1	TGCGCCAGCAGCCGACCTGGACAAGGGACCGGGGCCAACGTCCTGACTTTC	CASSRPGQGTGANVLTF
TRBJ2-3	.	.	TRBV29-1	TGCAGCGTTCTGCCCCCCGGGGATACGCAGTATTTT	CSVLPPGDTQYF
TRBJ2-7	.	.	TRBV10-3	TGCGCCATCACCCCGAGCCGGGACATACAAAACTACGAGCAGTACTTC	CAITPSRDIQNYEQYF
TRBJ2-5	TRBD2	.	TRBV5-1	TGCGCCAGCAGCTCGGGAGCTAGCGGGAGAGAGACCCAGTACTTC	CASSSGASGRETQYF
TRBJ1-6	.	.	TRBV28	TGTGCCAGCAGGATAGACAGGCCTAATTCACCCCTCCACTTT	CASRIDRPNSPLHF
TRBJ2-6	.	.	TRBV5-6	TGTGCCAGCAGCTTGGGGCAAATCTCTGGGGCCAACGTCCTGACTTTC	CASSLGQISGANVLTF
TRBJ1-4	.	.	TRBV9	TGTGCCAGCAGCGTAGGAGGGGTTGGTGAAAAACTGTTTTTT	CASSVGGVGEKLFF
TRBJ1-2	.	.	TRBV9	TGTGCCAGCAGCGTAGGATTTACGGGAGGCGATGGCTACACCTTC	CASSVGFTGGDGYTF
TRBJ1-6	.	.	TRBV14	TGTGCCAGCAGCCGTGGGGGGGCCGGTTCACCCCTCCACTTT	CASSRGGAGSPLHF
TRBJ2-1	TRBD1	.	TRBV19	TGTGCCAGTAGCCCAGACAGGGGGATCTACAATGAGCAGTTCTTC	CASSPDRGIYNEQFF
TRBJ1-2	.	.	TRBV7-2	TGTGCCAGCAGCCCCCTGAAGATGGGAGGCTACACCTTC	CASSPLKMGGYTF
TRBJ2-1	TRBD2	.	TRBV6-4	TGTGCCAGCAGTGACTCGACTAGCGGGGCAGACAATGAGCAGTTCTTC	CASSDSTSGADNEQFF
TRBJ2-3	TRBD2	once	TRBV25-1	TGTGCCAGCAGTGCCAGGACTAGCGGGGGGAGGACAGATACGCAGTATTTT	CASSARTSGGRTDTQYF
TRBJ2-7	.	.	TRBV5-6	TGTGCCAGCAGCTTGGGTCCTGTGGGATCGAACGAGCAGTACTTC	CASSLGPVGSNEQYF
TRBJ2-6	.	.	TRBV5-5	TGTGCCAGCAGCTTGGTTGGGGCCAACGTCCTGACTTTC	CASSLVGANVLTF
TRBJ1-1	.	.	TRBV6-6	TGTGCCAGCAGTTACATGGCCCAGAACACTGAAGCTTTCTTT	CASSYMAQNTEAFF
TRBJ2-2	.	.	TRBV30	TGTGCCCTCGGACGGCGGGGAAACACCGGGGAGCTGTTTTTT	CALGRRGNTGELFF
TRBJ1-5	TRBD1	.	TRBV28	TGTGCCAGCAGTACAGGGACAGTTAATCAGCCCCAGCATTTT	CASSTGTVNQPQHF
TRBJ2-5	TRBD2	.	TRBV7-2	TGTGCCAGCAGCTCTGGGGGACTAGCGGGAGTCCAAGAGACCCAGTACTTC	CASSSGGLAGVQETQYF
TRBJ1-5	.	.	TRBV4-1	TGCGCCAGCAGCCAAGATTCCGCTAGCAATCAGCCCCAGCATTTT	CASSQDSASNQPQHF